This T cell receptor beta chain was found in a study of cytomegalovirus exposure and HLA in healthy donors. 13 Jbeta primers and 60 Vbeta primers were used for the PCR. Sequenced by immunoSEQ multiplex PCR; TCRdb stores in-frame clones only, minus some. The data show some 150,000 clones, about 80% seen once. The CDR3 covers 15 residues. CDR1 is MNHNY, CDR2 SVGAGI, per germline (reference sequence). V lost 6 bases and J lost 6, with 15 bases in between. Overall study results and limits: The sole available immune exposure information was CMV serostatus.

Healthy bone marrow donors made up the donor group. In the case of this clone: The antigen is unknown.

The chain joins TRBV6-6 to TRBJ1-6, with a weak D call TRBD1 (5 bases). Sequenced: PBMCs. This sequence was found in a man between 18 and 29 years old in good health and CMV-seropositive. The CDR3 nucleotides read TGTGCCAGCAGCCCCCCTCAGGGAGGTAATTCACCCCTCCACTTT. Protein product: CASSPPQGGNSPLHF.